Listed below are T cell receptor beta chains from one sample, sequenced in a study of blood T cell repertoires in COVID-19. Here immunoSEQ multiplex PCR was the method, and the copy in TCRdb shows in-frame clones only, minus some. The data show tens of thousands of clones, with around 83% seen just once and around 5.6% held by the top ten. Sample: peripheral blood. Receptors originate from an older woman with acute or convalescent COVID-19. Both conserved end residues are part of each CDR3. The D gene is left open where the match is weak. Size is stated for part of the rows, as once, few or many counts, or as a class when the clone is expanded.

>TRBV2|-|13|TRBJ1-2|once
TGTGCCAGCAGGGAAACGGGTGTCGGGTACCCCTTTTTC
CASRETGVGYPFF
>TRBV9|TRBD1|16|TRBJ1-2|-
TGTGCCAGCTCCCCGACAGGGGCCTCGCCAGCCTATGGCTACACCTTC
CASSPTGASPAYGYTF
>TRBV4-1|TRBD2|16|TRBJ2-1|once
TGCGCCAGCAGCCAAGTGTCGAGCGGGGGGTACAATGAGCAGTTCTTC
CASSQVSSGGYNEQFF
>TRBV6-5|TRBD1|14|TRBJ1-1|-
TGTGCCAGCACCCAGGGACAGGGGAACACTGAAGCTTTCTTT
CASTQGQGNTEAFF
>TRBV15|-|17|TRBJ2-1|-
TGTGCCACCAGCAGAGATCTCGGACGGGGGTACTACAATGAGCAGTTCTTC
CATSRDLGRGYYNEQFF
>TRBV10-2|TRBD1|16|TRBJ1-5|-
TGCGCCAGCAGTGAGGCTCGCGGGACAGGGGATCAGCCCCAGCATTTT
CASSEARGTGDQPQHF
>TRBV7-9|-|14|TRBJ1-2|once
TGTGCCAGCAGCTTAAGGGACACCGACTATGGCTACACCTTC
CASSLRDTDYGYTF
>TRBV19|-|16|TRBJ1-2|-
TGTGCCAGTAGTTCCTTTATATTCAGGACTAACTATGGCTACACCTTC
CASSSFIFRTNYGYTF
>TRBV19|TRBD2|16|TRBJ2-3|-
TGTGCCAGTAGTGCCCAGCGGGCGGGAGGGACAGATACGCAGTATTTT
CASSAQRAGGTDTQYF
>TRBV7-6|-|16|TRBJ2-5|few
TGTGCCAGCAGCTTAGAGGCTAGCGATCTTTGGGAGACCCAGTACTTC
CASSLEASDLWETQYF
>TRBV11-2|TRBD2|15|TRBJ2-7|-
TGTGCCAGCAGCTTAAGTGCACTAGCGTCCCACGAGCAGTACTTC
CASSLSALASHEQYF
>TRBV2|TRBD1|13|TRBJ1-1|-
TGTGCCAGCAGTGGGACAGGAATCACTGAAGCTTTCTTT
CASSGTGITEAFF
>TRBV19|TRBD1|15|TRBJ1-2|-
TGTGCCAGTAGCACACCGGGACAGGGGATCTATGGCTACACCTTC
CASSTPGQGIYGYTF
>TRBV28|-|15|TRBJ1-1|-
TGTGCCAGCAGTTTCCGCAGGCGGGGGGACACTGAAGCTTTCTTT
CASSFRRRGDTEAFF
>TRBV3-1/TRBV3-2|-|14|TRBJ1-5|-
TGTGCCAGCAGCCAAGACAAGTCGGGGCAGCCCCAGCATTTT
CASSQDKSGQPQHF
>TRBV11-2|TRBD1|14|TRBJ1-2|-
TGTGCCAGCAGCCTGACAGGGTGGGATGGTGGCTACACCTTC
CASSLTGWDGGYTF
>TRBV19|TRBD1|17|TRBJ1-1|-
TGTGCCAGTAGTATAGATCCCGCTAGGACAGGGAGGAATGAAGCTTTCTTT
CASSIDPARTGRNEAFF
>TRBV5-1|TRBD2|16|TRBJ2-2|-
TGCGCCAGCAGCGGAGGACTAGCGCCGAACACCGGGGAGCTGTTTTTT
CASSGGLAPNTGELFF
>TRBV9|TRBD1|14|TRBJ1-2|-
TGTGCCAGCAGCGCCTCAGGGGGCGACTATGGCTACACCTTC
CASSASGGDYGYTF
>TRBV7-9|TRBD2|16|TRBJ2-5|-
TGTGCCAGCAGCTTATTTAGCGGGGGAGACCAAGAGACCCAGTACTTC
CASSLFSGGDQETQYF
>TRBV5-4|-|13|TRBJ1-4|-
TGTGCCAGCAGCTCGACAAACGATGAAAAACTGTTTTTT
CASSSTNDEKLFF
>TRBV10-3|-|15|TRBJ1-2|few
TGTGCCATCAGACCAACAGGGTCCCCACTCTATGGCTACACCTTC
CAIRPTGSPLYGYTF
>TRBV7-6|-|15|TRBJ1-1|-
TGTGCCAGCAGCCAAAGCTCGGGGCGCGGGAGTGAAGCTTTCTTT
CASSQSSGRGSEAFF
>TRBV5-1|-|14|TRBJ2-7|-
TGCGCCAGCAGCTGGGAACAGGGGAGGTACGAGCAGTACTTC
CASSWEQGRYEQYF
>TRBV7-7|-|15|TRBJ2-1|once
TGTGCCAGCAGCTTAGATGCAGGGGACTACAATGAGCAGTTCTTC
CASSLDAGDYNEQFF
>TRBV5-1|-|13|TRBJ1-1|-
TGCGCCAGCAGCAGACAGATGAACACTGAAGCTTTCTTT
CASSRQMNTEAFF
>TRBV5-1|TRBD1|14|TRBJ1-1|few
TGCGCCAGCAGCTTAACAGGGGACGACACTGAAGCTTTCTTT
CASSLTGDDTEAFF
>TRBV19|-|16|TRBJ1-5|once
TGTGCCAGTAGTATCGGCAGGAGGGTGAGCAATCAGCCCCAGCATTTT
CASSIGRRVSNQPQHF
>TRBV5-1|-|14|TRBJ1-1|medium-sized
TGCGCCAGCAGCTTGGGCCAGAAGGGGACTGAAGCTTTCTTT
CASSLGQKGTEAFF
>TRBV6-5|TRBD2|15|TRBJ2-7|-
TGTGCCAGCGGCACCGGACTAGGTCGGTCCTACGAGCAGTACTTC
CASGTGLGRSYEQYF
>TRBV9|-|12|TRBJ1-2|-
TGTGCCAGCAGCGAGAGGGACTATGGCTACACCTTC
CASSERDYGYTF